The clone carrying this T cell receptor beta chain has a handful of counts. Antigen unknown. The study drew donors from healthy Caucasian individuals in Russia aged about 6 to 100. Donors gave around 10 milliliters of peripheral blood apiece. This sample is part of a study of blood T cells in healthy people across ages. Study results and limitations: No one knew whether donors had CMV, which possibly confounded expanded clonotype changes. Whereas aged donors had fewer naive CD4+ cells, long-lived donors had more of them and higher diversity.

V was clipped by 0 bases and J by 6 bases; unmatched bases: 2. The CDR3 length is 15 residues. Together with a sample-barcoded 5' primer, a J-beta primer mix was included in a second PCR lasting about 6 to 12 cycles. Using its own MiXCR run on the 5' RACE reads, TCRdb lists one record per CDR3 protein. The profile covers about 1.5 million distinct CDR3 sequences, with 40% to 45% appearing a single time and approximately 4% taken by the ten largest. The source is a woman aged 18-29 years in good health. Input material: blood. The V gene is TRBV12-3 or TRBV12-4, the J gene TRBJ2-2, with 9 bases matching TRBD1. CDR3 bases: TGTGCCAGCAGTTTAGCGGGACAGGGTTCCGGGGAGCTGTTTTTT. Protein: CASSLAGQGSGELFF.